This TCR beta chain comes out of a study of shared clonotypes between healthy human individuals. General study results and limits: Non-shared clonotypes had lower generation probabilities than those shared by all four donors.

Germline CDR1 and CDR2: GTSNPN and SVGIG (reference sequence). The trim removed 0 bases at V and 7 bases at J, leaving 18 bases unmatched. This CDR3 comprises 19 residues. A note on this clone: The antigen remains undetermined.

The repertoire was sequenced with immunoSEQ multiplex PCR; TCRdb's copy has only in-frame clones and lacks some. The table shows more than 2,000,000 clones, with just over 90% occurring only once. The sequenced sample was naive CD4+ T cells sorted from blood. Subset given: CD45RA+ positively selected. This chain connects TRBV30 to TRBJ2-2; 9 nucleotides line up with TRBD1. This clonotype was obtained from a man aged 18 to 29 in good health. The CDR3 here is CAWSVRRPNRGQISGELFF. Written as DNA, the CDR3 is TGTGCCTGGAGTGTACGTAGGCCGAACAGGGGGCAAATCAGCGGGGAGCTGTTTTTT.